This T cell receptor (beta chain) is from a study of T cells in tuberculosis. Study at large: CD1B tetramers identified T cells specific for mycobacterial lipid GMM. A South African cohort included IGRA-negative adolescents, latently infected IGRA-positive adolescents and adults with active tuberculosis.

In its sample, this clone was seen a few times. The table came from immunoSEQ multiplex PCR; TCRdb's copy has only in-frame clones and leaves some out. Altogether about 40,000 clones are present, less than 95% being singletons, with the ten largest covering approximately 4.3%. CDR1 is SQVTM and CDR2 is ANQGSEA in the germline V gene. Trimming removed 6 bases from V and 4 bases from J, with 19 bases in between. This CDR3 contains 15 residues. Time point noted: new active TB diagnosis, blood taken before or within 7 days of starting treatment. This specimen was PBMCs, taken at tuberculosis diagnosis. The chain uses TRBV29-1 and TRBJ2-4; the D gene is possibly TRBD1 (5 bases). This clonotype was sampled from an adult with tuberculosis. This chain's CDR3 is CSVDQGSASKNIQYF. CDR3 sequence (DNA): TGCAGCGTAGACCAGGGTTCGGCCAGTAAAAACATTCAGTACTTC.